This T cell receptor (beta chain) stems from a study of cytomegalovirus exposure and HLA in healthy donors. Notes on the study in general: Excluded: some indistinguishable V segments such as TRBV6-2 and TRBV6-3. For most TCR beta V segments, an earlier analysis put the productive rate at about 90% or about 30% of the time.

This CDR3 contains 13 residues. Trimming took 4 bases from V and 5 from J, leaving 12 bases between them. CDR1 and CDR2 from the germline V gene are LGHNA and YNFKEQ. As concerns this clone: Antigen: not known.

The PCR employed 60 Vbeta primers together with 13 Jbeta primers. Sequenced by immunoSEQ multiplex PCR; TCRdb stores in-frame clones only, minus some. This sample contains approximately 38,000 clones. The sample consisted of PBMCs. The TCR comes from a young man in good health and CMV-seronegative. The chain has TRBV4-2 and TRBJ2-7, with D possibly being TRBD1 (6 bases). The CDR3 DNA reads TGTGCCAGCAGCCCTCCCACAGGGAACGAGCAGTACTTC. It specifies CASSPPTGNEQYF.